This T cell receptor beta chain was sequenced in a study of identical twins. cDNA molecules carried unique molecular identifiers, and template switching added a universal primer site. TCRdb redid the calling of the 5' RACE reads with MiXCR, one entry per CDR3 protein. The sample includes 120,000 to 150,000 distinct CDR3 sequences, roughly 3.5% of them seen just once. Germline CDR1 LNHDA, CDR2 SQIVND (reference sequence). The CDR3 has 14 amino acids. V was clipped by 3 bases and J by 6 bases; unmatched bases: 4. The study's findings and limits: In zero-insertion analyses, partial confounding could arise from invariant MAIT and iNKT cells. Cross-sectional statistical analysis was relied on for the conclusions, without the same donors being followed.

This clonotype was seen repeatedly, ten times or more. Its target is unknown. Sequencing was carried out using memory T cells sorted from blood. This clonotype was sampled from a man between 18 and 29 years old in good health. The rearrangement links TRBV19 to TRBJ2-3, with 9 bases matching TRBD2. The CDR3 DNA reads as TGTGCCAGTAGTATCCGGCGGGGGGGGGATACGCAGTATTTT. The encoded protein is CASSIRRGGDTQYF.